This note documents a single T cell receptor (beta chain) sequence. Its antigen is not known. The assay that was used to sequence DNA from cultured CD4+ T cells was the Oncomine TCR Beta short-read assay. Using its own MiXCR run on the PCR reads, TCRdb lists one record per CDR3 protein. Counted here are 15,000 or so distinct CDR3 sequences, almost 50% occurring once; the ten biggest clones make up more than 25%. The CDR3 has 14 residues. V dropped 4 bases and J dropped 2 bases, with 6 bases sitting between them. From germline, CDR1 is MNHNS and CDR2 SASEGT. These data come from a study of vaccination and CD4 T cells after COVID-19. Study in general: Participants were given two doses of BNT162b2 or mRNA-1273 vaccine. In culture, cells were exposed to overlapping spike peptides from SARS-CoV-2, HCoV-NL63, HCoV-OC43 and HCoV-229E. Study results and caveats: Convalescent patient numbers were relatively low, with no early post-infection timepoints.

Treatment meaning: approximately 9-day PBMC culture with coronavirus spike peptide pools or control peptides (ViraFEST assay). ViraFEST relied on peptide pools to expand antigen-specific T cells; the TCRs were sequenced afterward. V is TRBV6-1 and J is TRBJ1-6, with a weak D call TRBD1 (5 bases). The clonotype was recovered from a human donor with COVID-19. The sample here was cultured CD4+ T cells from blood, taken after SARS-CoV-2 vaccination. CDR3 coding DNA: TGTGCCAGCAGTGCAGGGCCCTATAATTCACCCCTCCACTTT. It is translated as CASSAGPYNSPLHF.